The source of this T cell receptor beta chain is a study of beta chain features in type 1 diabetes. Study-wide points: Equally in patients and controls, shorter templates might have been favored by PCR. VDJ junctions from patients with type 1 diabetes contained fewer insertions and more deletions.

The study reverse transcribed the entire isolated RNA, so it sequenced expressed TCRB transcripts. The protocol was immunoSEQ multiplex PCR, while the TCRdb copy is restricted to in-frame clones and leaves out a portion. The sample includes 900,000 or so clones, roughly 16% of them seen just once. Note on this clone: Its matching antigen is unknown.

The V end was cut by 0 bases, the J end by 4 bases, with 11 bases between. This CDR3 has 15 residues. Per germline, CDR1 SGDLS and CDR2 YYNGEE. The V and J genes are TRBV9 and TRBJ1-5; D perhaps matches TRBD1 (6 bases). The sequenced material came from naive CD4+ T cells from blood. This sequence originates from a woman under 30 in good health. The CDR3 is CASSVDGGRNQPQHF. The CDR3 region has the DNA TGTGCCAGCAGCGTAGATGGGGGCCGTAATCAGCCCCAGCATTTT.